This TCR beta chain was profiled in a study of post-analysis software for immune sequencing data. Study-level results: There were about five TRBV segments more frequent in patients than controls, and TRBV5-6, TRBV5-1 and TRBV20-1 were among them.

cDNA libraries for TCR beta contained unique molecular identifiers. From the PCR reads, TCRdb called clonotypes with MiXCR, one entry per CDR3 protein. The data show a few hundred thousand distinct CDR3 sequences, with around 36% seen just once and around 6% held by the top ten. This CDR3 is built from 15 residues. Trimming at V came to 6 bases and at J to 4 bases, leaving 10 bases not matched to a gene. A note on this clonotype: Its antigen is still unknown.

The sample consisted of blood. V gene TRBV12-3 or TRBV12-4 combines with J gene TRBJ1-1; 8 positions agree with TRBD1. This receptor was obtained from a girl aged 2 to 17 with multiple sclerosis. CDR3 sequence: CASSPRARGRTEAFF. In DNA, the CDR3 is TGTGCCAGCAGCCCTAGAGCCAGGGGGCGCACTGAAGCTTTCTTT.